This TCR beta chain was observed in a study of follicular helper T cells after annual influenza vaccination. The CDR3 has 12 residues. Germline assignment: CDR1 LNHDA and CDR2 SQIVND (reference sequence). V lost 4 bases, J lost 6 bases, and 7 bases lay in between. Time point reported: 2014-2015 season, 7 days after vaccination. The table lists this clone with a count of one. Profiling relied on immunoSEQ multiplex PCR, and the TCRdb table lists in-frame clones only, not all of them. The sample shows about 9,000 clones, approximately 81% of them seen only once. The specimen comprised CXCR5+ CD38- circulating T follicular helper cells from blood, sampled 7 days after influenza vaccination. The subset was: circulating Tfh, non-naive CD4+CXCR5+PD-1+ (ICOS+CD38+ or ICOS-CD38-). The gene calls are TRBV19 and TRBJ1-5; D unresolved. This receptor was obtained from an adult who received the influenza vaccine. CDR3: CASSTFGQPQHF. The CDR3 DNA is TGTGCCAGTAGTACGTTCGGTCAGCCCCAGCATTTT.